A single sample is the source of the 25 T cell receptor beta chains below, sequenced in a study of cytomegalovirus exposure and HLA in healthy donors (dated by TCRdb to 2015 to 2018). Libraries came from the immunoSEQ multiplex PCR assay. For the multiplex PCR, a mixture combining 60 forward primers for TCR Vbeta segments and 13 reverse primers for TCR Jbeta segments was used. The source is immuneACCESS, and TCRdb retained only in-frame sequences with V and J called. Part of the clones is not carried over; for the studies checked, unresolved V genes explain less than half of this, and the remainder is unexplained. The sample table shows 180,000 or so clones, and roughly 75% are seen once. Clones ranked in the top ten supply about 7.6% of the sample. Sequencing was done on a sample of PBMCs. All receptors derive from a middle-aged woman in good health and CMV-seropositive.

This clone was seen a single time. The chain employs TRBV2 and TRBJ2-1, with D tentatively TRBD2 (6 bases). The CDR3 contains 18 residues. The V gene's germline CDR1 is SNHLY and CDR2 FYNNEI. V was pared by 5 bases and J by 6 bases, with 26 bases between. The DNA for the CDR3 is TGTGCCAGCAGTCCGCGGGGATTTCCGGGATCGAGGGGCAATGAGCAGTTCTTC. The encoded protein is CASSPRGFPGSRGNEQFF.

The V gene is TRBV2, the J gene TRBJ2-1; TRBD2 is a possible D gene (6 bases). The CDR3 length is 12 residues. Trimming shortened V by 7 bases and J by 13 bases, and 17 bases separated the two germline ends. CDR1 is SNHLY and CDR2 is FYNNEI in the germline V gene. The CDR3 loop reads CASTTSIADQFF. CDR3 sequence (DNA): TGTGCCAGCACCACATCAATAGCGGACCAGTTCTTC.

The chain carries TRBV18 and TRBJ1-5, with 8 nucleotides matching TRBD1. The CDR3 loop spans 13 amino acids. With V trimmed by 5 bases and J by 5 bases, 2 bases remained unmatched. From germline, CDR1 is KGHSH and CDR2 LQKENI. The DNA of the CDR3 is TGTGCCAGCTCAGCGGACAGGGATCAGCCCCAGCATTTT. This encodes CASSADRDQPQHF.

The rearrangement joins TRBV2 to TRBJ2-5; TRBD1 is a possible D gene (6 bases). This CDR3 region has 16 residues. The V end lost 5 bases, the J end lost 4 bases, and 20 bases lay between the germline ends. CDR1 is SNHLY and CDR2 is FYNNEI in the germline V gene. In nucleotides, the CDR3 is TGTGCCAGCAGTATAAGACAGGCGGAATCGGGAGAGACCCAGTACTTC. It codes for CASSIRQAESGETQYF.

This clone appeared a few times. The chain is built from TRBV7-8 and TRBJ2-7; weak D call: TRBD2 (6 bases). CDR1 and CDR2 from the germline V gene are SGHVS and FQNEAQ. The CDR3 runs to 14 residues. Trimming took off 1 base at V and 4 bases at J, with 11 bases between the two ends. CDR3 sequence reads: CASSLELALYEQYF. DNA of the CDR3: TGTGCCAGCAGCTTAGAACTAGCTTTGTACGAGCAGTACTTC.

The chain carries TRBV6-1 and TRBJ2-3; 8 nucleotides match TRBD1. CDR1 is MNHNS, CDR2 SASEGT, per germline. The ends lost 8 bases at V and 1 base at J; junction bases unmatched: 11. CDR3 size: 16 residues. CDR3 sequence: CASRAKLDRGTDTQYF. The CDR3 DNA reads TGTGCCAGCCGTGCTAAGCTGGACAGGGGCACAGATACGCAGTATTTT.

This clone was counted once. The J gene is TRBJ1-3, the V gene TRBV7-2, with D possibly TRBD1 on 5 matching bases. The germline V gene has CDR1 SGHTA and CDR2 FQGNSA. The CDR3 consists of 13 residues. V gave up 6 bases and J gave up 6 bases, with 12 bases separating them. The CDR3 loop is CASRGTAENTIYF. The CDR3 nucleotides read TGTGCCAGCAGAGGGACTGCTGAAAACACCATATATTTT.

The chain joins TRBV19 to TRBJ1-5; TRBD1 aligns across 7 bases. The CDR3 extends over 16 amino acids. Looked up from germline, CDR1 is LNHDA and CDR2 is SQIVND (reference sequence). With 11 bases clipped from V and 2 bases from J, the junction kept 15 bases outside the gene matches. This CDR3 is CACNRDSNLGNQPQHF. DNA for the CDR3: TGTGCCTGCAACCGGGACAGTAATCTAGGCAATCAGCCCCAGCATTTT.

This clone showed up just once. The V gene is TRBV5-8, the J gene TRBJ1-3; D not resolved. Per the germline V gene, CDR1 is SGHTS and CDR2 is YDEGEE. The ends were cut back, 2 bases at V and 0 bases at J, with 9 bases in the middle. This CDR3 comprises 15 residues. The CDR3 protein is CASSFYRYSGNTIYF. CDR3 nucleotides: TGTGCCAGCAGCTTTTATCGCTACTCTGGAAACACCATATATTTT.

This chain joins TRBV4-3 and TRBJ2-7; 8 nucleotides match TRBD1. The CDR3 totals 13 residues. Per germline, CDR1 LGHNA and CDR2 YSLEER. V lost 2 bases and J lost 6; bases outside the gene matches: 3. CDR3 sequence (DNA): TGCGCCAGCAGCCAAACCACAGGGGGCGAGCAGTACTTC. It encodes CASSQTTGGEQYF.

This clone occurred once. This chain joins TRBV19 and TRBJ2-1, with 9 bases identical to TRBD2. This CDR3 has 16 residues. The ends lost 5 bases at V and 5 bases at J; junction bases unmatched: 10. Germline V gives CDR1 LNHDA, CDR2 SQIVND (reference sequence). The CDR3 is CASSVRTSGPNNEQFF. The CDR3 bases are TGTGCCAGTAGTGTGCGAACTAGCGGGCCTAACAATGAGCAGTTCTTC. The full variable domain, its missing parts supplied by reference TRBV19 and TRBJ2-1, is DGGITQSPKYLFRKEGQNVTLSCEQNLNHDAMYWYRQDPGQGLRLIYYSQIVNDFQKGDIAEGYSVSREKKESFPLTVTSAQKNPTAFYLCASSVRTSGPNNEQFFGPGTRLTVL.

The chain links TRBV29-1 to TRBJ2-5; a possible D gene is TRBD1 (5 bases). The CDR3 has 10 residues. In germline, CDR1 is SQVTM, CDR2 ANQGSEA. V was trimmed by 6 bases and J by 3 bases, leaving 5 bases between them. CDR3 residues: CSVQEETQYF. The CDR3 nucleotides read TGCAGCGTACAGGAAGAGACCCAGTACTTC.

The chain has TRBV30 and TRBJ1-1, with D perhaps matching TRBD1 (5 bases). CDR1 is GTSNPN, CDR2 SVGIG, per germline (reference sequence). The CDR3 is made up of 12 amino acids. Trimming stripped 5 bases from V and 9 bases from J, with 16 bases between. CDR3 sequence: CAWGPSGGKAFF. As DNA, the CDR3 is TGTGCCTGGGGGCCCTCGGGGGGAAAAGCTTTCTTT.

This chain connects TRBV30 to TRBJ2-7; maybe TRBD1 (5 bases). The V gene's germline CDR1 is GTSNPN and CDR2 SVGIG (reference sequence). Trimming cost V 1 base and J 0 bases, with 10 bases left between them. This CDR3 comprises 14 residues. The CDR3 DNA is TGTGCCTGGAGTGCCCAGGGTCTCTCCTACGAGCAGTACTTC. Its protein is CAWSAQGLSYEQYF.

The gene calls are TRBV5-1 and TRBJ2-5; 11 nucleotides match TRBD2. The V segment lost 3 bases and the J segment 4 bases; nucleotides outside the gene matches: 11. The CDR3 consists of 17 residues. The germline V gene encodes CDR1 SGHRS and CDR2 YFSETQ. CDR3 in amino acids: CASSSGTSGGGTETQYF. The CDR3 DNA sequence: TGCGCCAGCAGCTCCGGGACTAGCGGAGGGGGTACAGAGACCCAGTACTTC.

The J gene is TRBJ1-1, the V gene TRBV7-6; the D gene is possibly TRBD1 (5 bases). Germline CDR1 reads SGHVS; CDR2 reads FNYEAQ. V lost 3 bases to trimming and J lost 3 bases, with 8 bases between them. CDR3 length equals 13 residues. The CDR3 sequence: CASSFPGYTEAFF. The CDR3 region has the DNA TGTGCCAGCAGCTTCCCAGGGTACACTGAAGCTTTCTTT.

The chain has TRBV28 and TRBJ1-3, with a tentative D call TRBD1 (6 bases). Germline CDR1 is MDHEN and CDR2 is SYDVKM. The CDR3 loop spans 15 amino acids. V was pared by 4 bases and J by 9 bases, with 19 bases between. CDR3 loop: CASSYLKGELGTIYF. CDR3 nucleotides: TGTGCCAGCAGTTATTTAAAGGGGGAATTGGGCACCATATATTTT.

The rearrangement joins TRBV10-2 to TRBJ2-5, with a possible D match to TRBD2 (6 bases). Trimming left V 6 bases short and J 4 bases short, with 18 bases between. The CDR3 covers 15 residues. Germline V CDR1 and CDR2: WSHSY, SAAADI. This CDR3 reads CASRPQEGKVETQYF. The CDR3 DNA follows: TGCGCCAGCAGGCCCCAGGAGGGTAAAGTAGAGACCCAGTACTTC.

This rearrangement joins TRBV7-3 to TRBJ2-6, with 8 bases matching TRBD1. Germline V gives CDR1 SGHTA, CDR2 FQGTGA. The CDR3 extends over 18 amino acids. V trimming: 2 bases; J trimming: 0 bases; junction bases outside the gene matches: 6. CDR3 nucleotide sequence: TGTGCCAGCAGCTTACACGGACAGGGAAGCTCTGGGGCCAACGTCCTGACTTTC. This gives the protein CASSLHGQGSSGANVLTF.

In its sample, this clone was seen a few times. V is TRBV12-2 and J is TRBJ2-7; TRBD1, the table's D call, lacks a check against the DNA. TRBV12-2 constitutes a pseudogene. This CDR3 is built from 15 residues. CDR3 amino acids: CASRLRGQHLCEQYF. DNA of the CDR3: TGTGCAAGTCGCTTAAGGGGCCAGCACTTGTGCGAGCAGTACTTC.

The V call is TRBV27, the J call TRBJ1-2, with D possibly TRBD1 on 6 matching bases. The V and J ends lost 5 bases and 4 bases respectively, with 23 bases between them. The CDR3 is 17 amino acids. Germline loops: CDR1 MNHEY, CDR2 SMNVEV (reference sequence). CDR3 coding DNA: TGTGCCAGCAGTAAAAAGGGGGTCGCTCCAATCCCCTATGGCTACACCTTC. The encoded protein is CASSKKGVAPIPYGYTF.

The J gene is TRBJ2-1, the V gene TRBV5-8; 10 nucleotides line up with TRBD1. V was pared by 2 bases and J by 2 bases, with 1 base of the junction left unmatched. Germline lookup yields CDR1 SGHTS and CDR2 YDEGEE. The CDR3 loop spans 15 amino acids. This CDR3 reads CASSFGTGAYNEQFF. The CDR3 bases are TGTGCCAGCAGCTTTGGGACAGGGGCCTACAATGAGCAGTTCTTC.

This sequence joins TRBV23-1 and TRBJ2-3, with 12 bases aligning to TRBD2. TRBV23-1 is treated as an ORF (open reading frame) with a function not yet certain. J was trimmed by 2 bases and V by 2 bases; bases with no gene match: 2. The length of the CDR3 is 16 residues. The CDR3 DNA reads TGCGCCAGCAGTCAAGGACTAGCGGGGAACACAGATACGCAGTATTTT. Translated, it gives CASSQGLAGNTDTQYF.

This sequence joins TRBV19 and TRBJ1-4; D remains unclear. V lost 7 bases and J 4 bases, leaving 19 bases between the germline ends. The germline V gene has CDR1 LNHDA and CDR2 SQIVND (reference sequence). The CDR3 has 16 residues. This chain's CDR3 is CASTQSRGNGNEKLFF. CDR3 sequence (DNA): TGTGCCAGTACCCAAAGTAGAGGGAACGGTAATGAAAAACTGTTTTTT.

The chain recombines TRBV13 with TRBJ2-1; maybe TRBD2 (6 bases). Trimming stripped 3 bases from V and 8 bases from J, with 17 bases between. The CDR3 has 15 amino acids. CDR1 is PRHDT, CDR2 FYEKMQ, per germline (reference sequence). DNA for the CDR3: TGTGCCAGCAGCTTTGGGACTTCAAATTCGGATGAGCAGTTCTTC. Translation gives CASSFGTSNSDEQFF.